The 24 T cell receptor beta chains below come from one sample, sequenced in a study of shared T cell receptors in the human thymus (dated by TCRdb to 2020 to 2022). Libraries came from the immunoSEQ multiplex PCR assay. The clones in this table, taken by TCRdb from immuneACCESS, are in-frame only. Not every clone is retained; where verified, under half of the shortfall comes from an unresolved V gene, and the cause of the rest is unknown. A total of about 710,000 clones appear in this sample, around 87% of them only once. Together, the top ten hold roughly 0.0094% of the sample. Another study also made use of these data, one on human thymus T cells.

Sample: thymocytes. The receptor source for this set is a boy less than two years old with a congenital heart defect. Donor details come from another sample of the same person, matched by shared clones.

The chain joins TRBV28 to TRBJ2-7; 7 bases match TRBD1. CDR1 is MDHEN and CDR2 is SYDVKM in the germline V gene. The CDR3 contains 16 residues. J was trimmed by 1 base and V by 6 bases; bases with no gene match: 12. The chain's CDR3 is CASSQPTGPPSYEQYF. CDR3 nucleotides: TGTGCCAGCAGCCAACCGACAGGGCCCCCTTCCTACGAGCAGTACTTC.

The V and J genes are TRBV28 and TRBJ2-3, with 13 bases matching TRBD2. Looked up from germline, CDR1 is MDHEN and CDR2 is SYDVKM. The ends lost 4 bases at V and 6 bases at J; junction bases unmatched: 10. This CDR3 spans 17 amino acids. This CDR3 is CASSWGLAGFRLDTQYF. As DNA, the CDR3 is TGTGCCAGCAGTTGGGGACTAGCGGGATTTCGGTTGGATACGCAGTATTTT.

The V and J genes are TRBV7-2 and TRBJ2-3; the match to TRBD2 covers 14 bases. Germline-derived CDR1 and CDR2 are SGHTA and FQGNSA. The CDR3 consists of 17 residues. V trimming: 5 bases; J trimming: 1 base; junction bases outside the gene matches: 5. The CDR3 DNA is TGTGCCAGCAGCCCCGGGACTAGCGGGGGACGCACAGATACGCAGTATTTT. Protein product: CASSPGTSGGRTDTQYF.

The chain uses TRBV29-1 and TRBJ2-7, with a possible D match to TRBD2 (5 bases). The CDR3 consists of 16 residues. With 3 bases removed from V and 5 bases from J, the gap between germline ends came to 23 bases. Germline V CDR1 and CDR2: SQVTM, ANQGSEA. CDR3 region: CSVEGRVGYGKHEQYF. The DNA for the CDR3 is TGCAGCGTTGAGGGGAGAGTGGGTTACGGCAAGCACGAGCAGTACTTC.

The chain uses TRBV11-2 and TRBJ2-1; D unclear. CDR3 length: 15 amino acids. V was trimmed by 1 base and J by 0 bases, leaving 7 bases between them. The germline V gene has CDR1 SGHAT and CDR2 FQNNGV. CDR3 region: CASSLVRLSYNEQFF. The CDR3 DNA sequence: TGTGCCAGCAGCTTAGTTCGACTCTCCTACAATGAGCAGTTCTTC.

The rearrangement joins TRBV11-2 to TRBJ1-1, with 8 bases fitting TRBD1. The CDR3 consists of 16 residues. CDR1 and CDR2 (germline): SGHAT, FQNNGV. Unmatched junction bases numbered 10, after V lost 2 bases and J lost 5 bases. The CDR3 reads CASSLNLTGGWTEAFF. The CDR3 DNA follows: TGTGCCAGCAGCTTAAACCTAACAGGGGGTTGGACTGAAGCTTTCTTT.

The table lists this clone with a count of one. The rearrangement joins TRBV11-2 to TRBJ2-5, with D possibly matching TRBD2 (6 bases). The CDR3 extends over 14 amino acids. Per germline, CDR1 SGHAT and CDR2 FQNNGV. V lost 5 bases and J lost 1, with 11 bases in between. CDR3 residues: CASSQTSCQETQYF. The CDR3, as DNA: TGTGCCAGCAGCCAGACTAGTTGCCAAGAGACCCAGTACTTC.

CDR3 sequence (DNA): TGTGCCAGCAGCCCTAGGTTGAGCAATCAGCCCCAGCATTTT. Encoded protein: CASSPRLSNQPQHF. The gene calls are TRBV28 and TRBJ1-5; D remains unclear. V was shortened by 6 bases and J by 1 base, with 10 bases between the two germline ends. This CDR3 contains 14 residues. CDR1 MDHEN and CDR2 SYDVKM come from the germline V gene.

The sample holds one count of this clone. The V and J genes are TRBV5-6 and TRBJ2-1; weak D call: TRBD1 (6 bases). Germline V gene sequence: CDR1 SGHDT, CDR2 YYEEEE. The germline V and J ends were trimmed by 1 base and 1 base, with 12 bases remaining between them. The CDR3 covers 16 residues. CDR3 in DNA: TGTGCCAGCAGCTTGTTTCCAGGGGATTCCTACAATGAGCAGTTCTTC. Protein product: CASSLFPGDSYNEQFF.

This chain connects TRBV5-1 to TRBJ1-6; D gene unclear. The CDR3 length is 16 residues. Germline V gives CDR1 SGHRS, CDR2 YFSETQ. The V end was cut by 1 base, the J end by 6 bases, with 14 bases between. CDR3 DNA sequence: TGCGCCAGCAGCTTGACCCGGAGGTTGGGTAATTCACCCCTCCACTTT. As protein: CASSLTRRLGNSPLHF.

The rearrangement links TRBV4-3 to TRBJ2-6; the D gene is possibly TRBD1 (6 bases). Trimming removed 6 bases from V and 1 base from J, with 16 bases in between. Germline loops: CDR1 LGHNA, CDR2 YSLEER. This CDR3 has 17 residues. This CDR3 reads CASSQTGIESGANVLTF. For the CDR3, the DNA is TGCGCCAGCAGTCAAACAGGGATCGAATCTGGGGCCAACGTCCTGACTTTC.

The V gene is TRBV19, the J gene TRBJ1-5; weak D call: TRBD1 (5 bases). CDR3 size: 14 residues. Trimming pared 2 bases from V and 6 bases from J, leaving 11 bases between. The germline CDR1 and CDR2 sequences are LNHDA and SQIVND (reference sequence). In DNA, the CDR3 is TGTGCCAGTAGTATACAAGGGGCGGCTCAGCCCCAGCATTTT. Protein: CASSIQGAAQPQHF.

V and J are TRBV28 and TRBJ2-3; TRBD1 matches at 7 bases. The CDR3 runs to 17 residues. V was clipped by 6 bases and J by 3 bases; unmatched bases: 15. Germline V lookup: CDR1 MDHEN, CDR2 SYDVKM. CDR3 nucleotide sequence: TGTGCCAGCAGCCCCGGGACAGCCCTCCTAAGGACAGATACGCAGTATTTT. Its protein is CASSPGTALLRTDTQYF.

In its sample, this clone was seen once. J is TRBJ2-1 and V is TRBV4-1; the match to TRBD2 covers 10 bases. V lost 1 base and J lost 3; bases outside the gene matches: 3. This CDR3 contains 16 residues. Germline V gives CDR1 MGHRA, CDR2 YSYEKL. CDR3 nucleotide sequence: TGCGCCAGCAGCCAAGGTCAGCGGGAGGGCTACAATGAGCAGTTCTTC. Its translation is CASSQGQREGYNEQFF.

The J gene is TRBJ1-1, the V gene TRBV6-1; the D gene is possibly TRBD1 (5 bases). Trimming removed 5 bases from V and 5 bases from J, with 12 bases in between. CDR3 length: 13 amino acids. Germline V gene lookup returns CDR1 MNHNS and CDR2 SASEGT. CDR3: CASSNSGGTEAFF. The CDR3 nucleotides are TGTGCCAGCAGTAATTCGGGGGGGACTGAAGCTTTCTTT.

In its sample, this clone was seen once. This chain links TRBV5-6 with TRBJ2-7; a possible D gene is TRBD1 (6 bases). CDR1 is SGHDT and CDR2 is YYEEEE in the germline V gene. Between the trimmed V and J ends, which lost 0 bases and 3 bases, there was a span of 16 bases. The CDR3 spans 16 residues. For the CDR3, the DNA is TGTGCCAGCAGCTTGGCCCCGGGACATACCATCTACGAGCAGTACTTC. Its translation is CASSLAPGHTIYEQYF.

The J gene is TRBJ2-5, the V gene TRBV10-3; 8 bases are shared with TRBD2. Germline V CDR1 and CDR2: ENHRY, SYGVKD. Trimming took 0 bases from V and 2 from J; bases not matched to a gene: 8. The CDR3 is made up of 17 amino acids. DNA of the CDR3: TGTGCCATCAGTGAGTCGGGTATAGCGGGGAGACAAGAGACCCAGTACTTC. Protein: CAISESGIAGRQETQYF.

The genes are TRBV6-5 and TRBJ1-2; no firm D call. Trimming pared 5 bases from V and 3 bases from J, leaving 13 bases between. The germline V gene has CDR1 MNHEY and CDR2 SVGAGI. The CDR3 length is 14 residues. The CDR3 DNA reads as TGTGCCAGCAGTCATGCGGGATCCTACTATGGCTACACCTTC. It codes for CASSHAGSYYGYTF.

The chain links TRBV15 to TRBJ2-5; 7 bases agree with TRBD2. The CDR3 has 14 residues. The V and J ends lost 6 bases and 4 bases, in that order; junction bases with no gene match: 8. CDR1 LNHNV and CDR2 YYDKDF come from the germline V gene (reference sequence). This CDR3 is CATRRDYGRETQYF. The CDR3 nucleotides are TGTGCCACCAGACGGGACTATGGGCGAGAGACCCAGTACTTC.

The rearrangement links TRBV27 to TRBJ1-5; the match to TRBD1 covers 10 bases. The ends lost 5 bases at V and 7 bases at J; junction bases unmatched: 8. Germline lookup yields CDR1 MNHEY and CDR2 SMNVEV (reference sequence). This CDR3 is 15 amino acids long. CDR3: CASSPRDRGMQPQHF. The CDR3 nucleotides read TGTGCCAGCAGTCCGAGGGACAGGGGAATGCAGCCCCAGCATTTT.

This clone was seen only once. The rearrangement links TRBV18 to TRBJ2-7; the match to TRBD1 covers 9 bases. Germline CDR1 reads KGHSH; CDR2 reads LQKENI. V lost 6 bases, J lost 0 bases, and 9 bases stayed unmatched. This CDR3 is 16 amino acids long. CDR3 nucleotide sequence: TGTGCCAGCTCCCTCACCGGGACAGGGATCTCCTACGAGCAGTACTTC. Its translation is CASSLTGTGISYEQYF.

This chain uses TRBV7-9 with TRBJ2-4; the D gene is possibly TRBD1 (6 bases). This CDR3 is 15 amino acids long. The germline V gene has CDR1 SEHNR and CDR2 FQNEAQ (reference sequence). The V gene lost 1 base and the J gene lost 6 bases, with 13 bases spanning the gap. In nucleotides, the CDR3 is TGTGCCAGCAGCTTAGGAGAACAGGGACGAAACATTCAGTACTTC. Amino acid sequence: CASSLGEQGRNIQYF.

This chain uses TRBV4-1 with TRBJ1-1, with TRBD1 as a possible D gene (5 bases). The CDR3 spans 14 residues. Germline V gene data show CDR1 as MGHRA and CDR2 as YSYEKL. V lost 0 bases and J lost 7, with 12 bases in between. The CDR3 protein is CASSQDRSDNEAFF. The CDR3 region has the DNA TGCGCCAGCAGCCAAGATCGCTCGGACAATGAAGCTTTCTTT.

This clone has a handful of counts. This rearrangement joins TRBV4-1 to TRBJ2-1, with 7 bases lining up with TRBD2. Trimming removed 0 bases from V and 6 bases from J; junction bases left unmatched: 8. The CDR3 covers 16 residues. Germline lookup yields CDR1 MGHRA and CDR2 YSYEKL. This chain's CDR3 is CASSQDQTSEGNEQFF. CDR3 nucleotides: TGCGCCAGCAGCCAAGATCAAACTAGCGAGGGCAATGAGCAGTTCTTC.